This T cell receptor beta chain was retrieved from a study of OX40 agonist ivuxolimab in advanced cancers. Study-wide results and limits: Also present in some nonresponders was a low level of normalized T-cell clonal expansion. CD8+ T cells averaged more expanded clones than CD4+. Specificity for antigen went undetermined in the expanded peripheral T cells.

Sequencing was performed with immunoSEQ multiplex PCR; in TCRdb, only in-frame clones are kept and a portion is missing. The table has 20,000 to 25,000 clones, around 85% seen once. Blood sampling took place at baseline, cycle 4 day 1, and cycle 7 day 1. This clone has just one count. Its antigen is not known. V was cut by 1 base and J by 15 bases, with 13 bases left in between. The germline gives CDR1 SNHLY, CDR2 FYNNEI. CDR3 size: 12 residues. The rearrangement joins TRBV2 to TRBJ2-1; tentative D call: TRBD1 (6 bases). The material sequenced was CD4+ or CD8+ T cells sorted from blood, taken in a trial of the OX40 agonist ivuxolimab. The TCR sequence derives from an adult with an advanced solid tumor such as melanoma, head and neck, liver or kidney cancer. This chain's CDR3 is CASSEEGERRFF. The CDR3 DNA is TGTGCCAGCAGTGAAGAGGGGGAGCGGAGGTTCTTC.